One and the same sample provided the 21 T cell receptor beta chains below, sequenced in a study of T cells expressing NK-cell markers. From the 5' RACE reads, TCRdb lists one entry per CDR3 protein and no DNA. The sample includes approximately 420,000 distinct CDR3 sequences. Sequencing used blood T cells: a sorted CD56 or NKG2C T cell subset, CD4+ or CD8+ T cells, or bulk PBMC T cells (not recorded which). The receptors were gathered from a woman between 50 and 59 years old in good health.

This sequence joins TRBV19 and TRBJ2-1. The CDR3 runs 13 residues. Germline V CDR1 and CDR2: LNHDA, SQIVND (reference sequence). CDR3 sequence reads: CASSNGLYNEQFF.

This chain connects TRBV5-1 to TRBJ2-6; TCRdb designates TRBD2, a call that cannot be tested without DNA. Germline V gives CDR1 SGHRS, CDR2 YFSETQ. This CDR3 contains 15 residues. CDR3 residues: CASRAGVTGANVLTF.

The rearrangement uses TRBV20-1 and TRBJ2-2. The length of the CDR3 is 13 residues. Germline CDR1 DFQATT, CDR2 SNEGSKA (reference sequence). The CDR3 loop reads CSARDLRTGELFF.

V gene TRBV4-1 combines with J gene TRBJ1-6. Germline lookup yields CDR1 MGHRA and CDR2 YSYEKL. The length of the CDR3 is 15 residues. CDR3 region: CASSQVVTSGSPLHF.

The J gene is TRBJ2-4, the V gene TRBV6-5; TCRdb picks TRBD2, but there is no DNA to check that call. Per germline, CDR1 MNHEY and CDR2 SVGAGI. The CDR3 covers 16 residues. This chain's CDR3 is CASSSRTRLAKNIQYF.

The chain carries TRBV20-1 and TRBJ2-1; TCRdb's D call, TRBD2, is unchecked because there is no DNA. CDR1 DFQATT and CDR2 SNEGSKA come from the germline V gene (reference sequence). This CDR3 is 17 amino acids long. This CDR3 is CSAPGLAGARSYNEQFF.

The chain links TRBV27 to TRBJ1-4. The CDR3 contains 13 residues. The V gene's germline CDR1 is MNHEY and CDR2 SMNVEV (reference sequence). The CDR3 loop reads CASRGNLGEKLFF. The full variable domain, with the rest looked up from reference TRBV27 and TRBJ1-4, is EAQVTQNPRYLITVTGKKLTVTCSQNMNHEYMSWYRQDPGLGLRQIYYSMNVEVTDKGDVPEGYKVSRKEKRNFPLILESPSPNQTSLYFCASRGNLGEKLFFGSGTQLSVL.

The chain joins TRBV7-9 to TRBJ2-7; TCRdb gives TRBD2 as the D gene, but with no DNA this cannot be confirmed. This CDR3 has 17 amino acids. CDR1 is SEHNR, CDR2 FQNEAQ, per germline (reference sequence). Here the CDR3 reads CASSSTLRRQGIHEQYF.

The chain uses TRBV24-1 and TRBJ2-1; TCRdb gives TRBD1 as the D gene, but with no DNA this cannot be confirmed. Germline values: CDR1 KGHDR, CDR2 SFDVKD. The CDR3 covers 15 residues. This CDR3 is CATSDPGTEGNEQFF.

The chain couples TRBV6-1 to TRBJ2-7. There are 14 residues in the CDR3. Germline CDR1 reads MNHNS; CDR2 reads SASEGT. CDR3: CASSEDAAAYEQYF.

The chain recombines TRBV20-1 with TRBJ2-2. The CDR3 is 15 amino acids. In germline, CDR1 is DFQATT, CDR2 SNEGSKA (reference sequence). CDR3 loop: CSAREGNLNTGELFF.

The gene calls are TRBV20-1 and TRBJ2-1; TCRdb gives TRBD1 as the D gene, but with no DNA this cannot be confirmed. This CDR3 region has 14 residues. The germline CDR1 and CDR2 sequences are DFQATT and SNEGSKA (reference sequence). This chain's CDR3 is CSASLEGRHNEQFF.

The gene calls are TRBV20-1 and TRBJ2-1; TCRdb reports TRBD1, a call that lacks DNA to check it against. This CDR3 has 16 amino acids. The germline gives CDR1 DFQATT, CDR2 SNEGSKA (reference sequence). The CDR3 here is CSANPLRRGPYNEQFF.

The chain carries TRBV4-2 and TRBJ2-1; TCRdb calls TRBD2, which cannot be checked without DNA. Germline assignment: CDR1 LGHNA and CDR2 YNFKEQ. This CDR3 contains 17 residues. CDR3 sequence reads: CASSQPSRTSSYNEQFF.

This chain links TRBV29-1 with TRBJ1-1. Germline CDR1 and CDR2: SQVTM and ANQGSEA. This CDR3 has 13 amino acids. CDR3 region: CSVGGRLSTEAFF.

V usage is TRBV11-2 and J usage is TRBJ2-7; TCRdb gives TRBD2 as the D gene, but with no DNA this cannot be confirmed. The CDR3 is made up of 12 amino acids. The germline V gene has CDR1 SGHAT and CDR2 FQNNGV. CDR3 residues: CASSPTVGEQYF.

The V and J genes are TRBV7-8 and TRBJ2-7; TCRdb reports TRBD2, a call that lacks DNA to check it against. The CDR3 has 18 residues. CDR1 SGHVS and CDR2 FQNEAQ come from the germline V gene. This CDR3 reads CASSRGGGSGSAGHEQYF.

The chain couples TRBV12-3 or TRBV12-4 to TRBJ1-2. The CDR3 loop spans 13 amino acids. CDR3 sequence reads: CASGGKLDYGYTF.

The CDR3 sequence is CASGLVGTVYNEQFF. The chain employs TRBV12-5 and TRBJ2-1; TCRdb's D call, TRBD1, is unchecked because there is no DNA. The germline V gene has CDR1 LGHNT and CDR2 FRNRAP. The CDR3 totals 15 residues. The variable domain in full, with the rest retrieved from reference TRBV12-5 and TRBJ2-1, is DARVTQTPRHKVTEMGQEVTMRCQPILGHNTVFWYRQTMMQGLELLAYFRNRAPLDDSGMPKDRFSAEMPDATLATLKIQPSEPRDSAVYFCASGLVGTVYNEQFFGPGTRLTVL.

The chain joins TRBV4-1 to TRBJ1-2; TCRdb's D gene call, TRBD1, goes unchecked for lack of DNA. Per germline, CDR1 MGHRA and CDR2 YSYEKL. The CDR3 contains 14 residues. The chain's CDR3 is CASSPTGSNYGYTF.

The chain combines TRBV13 with TRBJ2-7. The CDR3 loop spans 12 amino acids. The germline V gene encodes CDR1 PRHDT and CDR2 FYEKMQ (reference sequence). The CDR3 spells CASSRWGTEQYF.